This record looks at one T cell receptor beta chain sequence and its context. Sequencing used immunoSEQ multiplex PCR; TCRdb keeps in-frame clones, though not all of them. The sample yields approximately 14,000 clones, under 85% seen once. This record belongs to a study of ipilimumab plus nivolumab after autologous stem cell transplantation. This CDR3 comprises 15 residues. Trimming removed 6 bases from V and 8 bases from J; junction bases left unmatched: 15. In germline, CDR1 is MDHEN, CDR2 SYDVKM. Patients got 3 mg/kg IV nivolumab weeks 1, 4, 7, 10, then biweekly through week 26. V usage is TRBV28 and J usage is TRBJ1-1; 7 bases agree with TRBD1. The TCR sequence derives from a male donor with primary mediastinal lymphoma. Material: PBMCs, obtained in a trial of ipilimumab plus nivolumab as post-transplant consolidation. This CDR3 is CASRTSTGEPPEAFF. In DNA, the CDR3 is TGTGCCAGCAGAACGTCCACAGGGGAACCCCCGGAAGCTTTCTTT.